This T cell receptor beta chain was observed in a study of T-cell memory formation after mild COVID-19. CDR3 length: 13 residues. V was cut by 4 bases and J by 11 bases, with 18 bases left in between. CDR1 and CDR2 (germline): SGHKS, YYEKEE (reference sequence). Overall study findings and caveats: Contracting clones from day 15 to 85 showed balanced CD4/CD8; later expanders favored CD4+.

TCRdb reprocessed the 5' RACE reads with MiXCR, giving one entry per CDR3 protein. This sample carries just over 400,000 distinct CDR3 sequences, 23% of them seen once, and the ten largest clones take under 15%. As to this clonotype: Antigen unknown.

The sequence derives from an adult woman who had mild COVID-19 (a few samples of this study predate the infection). Cell type and time point are not known. Input material: PBMCs or a T cell subset sorted from them (not recorded which). This rearrangement joins TRBV5-5 to TRBJ1-1, with a weak D call TRBD1 (5 bases). The CDR3 reads CASSPIRALYAFF. CDR3 nucleotides: TGTGCCAGCAGCCCAATCAGGGCCCTTTATGCTTTCTTT.